One sample yielded the 2 T cell receptor beta chains listed below, sequenced in a study of blood T cell repertoires in COVID-19. Only in-frame clones appear in the TCRdb table, and some are missing; sequencing was by immunoSEQ multiplex PCR. The table shows 650,000 to 800,000 clones, with about nine tenths occurring only once. Sequenced input: peripheral blood. The receptors here all came from a young woman with acute or convalescent COVID-19.

The rearrangement links TRBV7-9 to TRBJ1-6, with D uncertain. Between the trimmed V and J ends, which lost 5 bases and 7 bases, there was a span of 15 bases. The germline V gene encodes CDR1 SEHNR and CDR2 FQNEAQ (reference sequence). This CDR3 has 15 residues. Here the CDR3 reads CASSTPTEPNSPLHF. The CDR3 DNA is TGTGCCAGCAGCACCCCAACAGAGCCGAATTCACCCCTCCACTTT.

This clone has only one observation. This chain uses TRBV12-5 with TRBJ1-5; D may be TRBD1 (5 bases). Germline assignment: CDR1 LGHNT and CDR2 FRNRAP. The CDR3 has 14 amino acids. V was pared by 1 base and J by 3 bases, with 7 bases between. The DNA of the CDR3 is TGTGCTAGTGGTTTGGGACAGTTCAATCAGCCCCAGCATTTT. This codes for CASGLGQFNQPQHF.